The sequence of this T cell receptor (beta chain) was determined in a study of cytomegalovirus exposure and HLA in healthy donors. The trim removed 4 bases at V and 5 bases at J, leaving 4 bases unmatched. Germline V gene sequence: CDR1 SGHTA, CDR2 FQGNSA. The CDR3 totals 14 residues. Notes on the study in general: Earlier analysis yielded a pattern in which most TCR beta V segments were productive about 87% or about 30% of the time. A later analysis by the authors found several of the most significant clusters apparently linked to common viral pathogens.

Primers for the PCR totalled 60 Vbeta and 13 Jbeta. Assay used: immunoSEQ multiplex PCR; TCRdb lists only in-frame clones, some missing. The sample holds roughly 180,000 clones, around 80% seen once. As regards this clone: Its antigen is still unknown.

The sequenced sample consisted of PBMCs. This chain joins TRBV7-2 and TRBJ2-1; 8 nucleotides line up with TRBD1. The TCR originated in a man aged 18 to 35 in good health and CMV-seronegative. The CDR3 is CASSSDRGDNEQFF. CDR3 in DNA: TGTGCCAGCAGCTCAGACAGGGGAGACAATGAGCAGTTCTTC.